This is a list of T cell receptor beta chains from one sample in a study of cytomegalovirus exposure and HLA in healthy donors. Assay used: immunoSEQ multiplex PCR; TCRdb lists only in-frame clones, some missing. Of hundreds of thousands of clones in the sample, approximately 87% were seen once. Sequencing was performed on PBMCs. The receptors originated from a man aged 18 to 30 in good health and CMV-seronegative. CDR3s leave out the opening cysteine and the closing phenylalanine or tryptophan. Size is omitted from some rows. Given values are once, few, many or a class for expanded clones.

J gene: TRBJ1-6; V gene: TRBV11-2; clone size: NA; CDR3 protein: ASSPTSSPSSYNSPLH
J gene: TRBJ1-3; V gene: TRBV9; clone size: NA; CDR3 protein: ASRRGNSGNTIY
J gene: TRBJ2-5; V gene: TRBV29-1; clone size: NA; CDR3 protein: SPILAGTVETQY
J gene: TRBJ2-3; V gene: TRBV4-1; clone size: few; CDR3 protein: ASRLTGTDTQY
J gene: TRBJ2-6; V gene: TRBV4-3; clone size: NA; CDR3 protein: ASSQEVAGGKTTGANVLT
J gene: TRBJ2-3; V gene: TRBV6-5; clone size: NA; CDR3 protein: ASSYRRAGGTDTQY
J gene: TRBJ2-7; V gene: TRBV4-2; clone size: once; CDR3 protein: ASSRGLAGDEQY
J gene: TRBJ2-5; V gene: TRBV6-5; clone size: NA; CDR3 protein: ASSSGQGQETQY
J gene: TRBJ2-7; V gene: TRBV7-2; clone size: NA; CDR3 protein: ASSLTGIPSYEQY
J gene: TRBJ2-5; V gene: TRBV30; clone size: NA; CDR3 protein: AWSQRDYYQETQY
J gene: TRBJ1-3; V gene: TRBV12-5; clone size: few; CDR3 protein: ASGLVRGQYSGNTIY
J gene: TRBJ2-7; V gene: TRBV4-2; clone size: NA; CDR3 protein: ASSRETKSYEQY
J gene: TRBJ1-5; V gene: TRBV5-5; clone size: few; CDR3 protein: ASSENPNQPQH
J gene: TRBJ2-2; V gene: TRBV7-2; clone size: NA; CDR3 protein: ASSLEPLAGVTGELF
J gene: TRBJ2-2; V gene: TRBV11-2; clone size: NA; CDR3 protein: ASSRGTVNTGELF
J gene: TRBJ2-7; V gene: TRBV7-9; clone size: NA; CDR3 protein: ASSPIGGIEQY
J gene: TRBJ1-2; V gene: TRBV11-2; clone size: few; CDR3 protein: ASSLEQNYGYT
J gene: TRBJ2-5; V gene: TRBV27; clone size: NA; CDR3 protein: ASSFSGRQETQY
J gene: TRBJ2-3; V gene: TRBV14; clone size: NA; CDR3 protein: ASSQTGQVPDTQY
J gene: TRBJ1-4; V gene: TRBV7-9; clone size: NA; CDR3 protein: ASRDTRVGGNEKLF
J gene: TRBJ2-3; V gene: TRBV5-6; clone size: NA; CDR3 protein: ASSWAGLNTDTQY
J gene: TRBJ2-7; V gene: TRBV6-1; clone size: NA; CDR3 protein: ASRGTGTALYEQY
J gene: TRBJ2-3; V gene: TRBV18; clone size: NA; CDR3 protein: ASSRTRDDTQY
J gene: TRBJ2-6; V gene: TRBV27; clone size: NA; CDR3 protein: ASSLHRGAGANVLT
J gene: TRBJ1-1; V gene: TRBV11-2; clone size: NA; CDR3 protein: ASSLGGRAEAF
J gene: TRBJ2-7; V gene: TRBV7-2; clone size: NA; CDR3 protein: ASSPTGNDAEQY